This TCR beta chain was recovered during a study of T-cell reconstitution after alpha-beta-depleted transplantation in children. Regarding this clonotype: Its antigen is not known.

Study findings and constraints: There were reportedly several hundred expanded graft clones from which alpha-beta T cells came about two months after transplant. The main origin of T-cell counts and diversity one year after transplant was newly produced T cells. The study traced high day-60 TCRbeta diversity in some patients to surviving recipient T cells and thymic progenitors.

Preparation of the TCRbeta library used unique molecular identifiers. MiXCR was run by TCRdb on the PCR reads, yielding one entry per CDR3 protein. Among some 840,000 distinct CDR3 sequences listed, under 20% were seen once. The CDR3 has 18 amino acids. V trimming: 2 bases; J trimming: 2 bases; junction bases outside the gene matches: 7. The material was PBMCs, mostly from graft donor cells, obtained 360 days after TCRalphabeta/CD19-depleted stem cell transplant. This chain uses TRBV12-3 or TRBV12-4 with TRBJ2-1, with 12 bases that match TRBD2. The origin of this receptor is a male patient between 10 and 17 years old who had a stem cell transplant for acute lymphoblastic leukemia, so the T cells may come from the graft donor. CDR3 sequence (DNA): TGTGCCAGCAGTTTATCTGTGACTAGCGGGAGTACCTACAATGAGCAGTTCTTC. This translates into CASSLSVTSGSTYNEQFF.